Presented here are 28 T cell receptor beta chains from one specimen sequenced in a study of T cells after yellow fever vaccination. TCRdb fed the 5' RACE reads into MiXCR, producing one record per CDR3 protein. The profile shows some 250,000 distinct CDR3 sequences, about 3.7% of them singletons. Sequenced here: PBMCs, sampled 15 days after the yellow fever booster vaccination. These receptors originate from a man aged 18 to 30 who received the YFV17D yellow fever vaccine.

This clonotype was observed at least ten times. CDR3 protein: CASSPDRGGQPQHF. CDR3 nucleotides: TGTGCCAGCAGCCCCGACCGGGGGGGGCAGCCCCAGCATTTT. V gene TRBV7-2 combines with J gene TRBJ1-5; tentatively, D is TRBD1 (5 bases). From germline, CDR1 is SGHTA and CDR2 FQGNSA. The CDR3 spans 14 residues. The ends were cut back, 5 bases at V and 7 bases at J, with 15 bases in the middle.

This clonotype was observed many times. V is TRBV29-1 and J is TRBJ2-2, with unresolved D. Looked up from germline, CDR1 is SQVTM and CDR2 is ANQGSEA. V lost 3 bases, J lost 0 bases, and 11 bases lay in between. The CDR3 loop spans 15 amino acids. CDR3 region: CSVERHDANTGELFF. CDR3 bases: TGCAGCGTTGAGCGGCACGATGCGAACACCGGGGAGCTGTTTTTT.

Ten or more counts support this clonotype. The chain joins TRBV20-1 to TRBJ1-2; D is unresolved. Trimming removed 7 bases from V and 4 bases from J, with 10 bases in between. This CDR3 has 11 amino acids. Germline V gives CDR1 DFQATT, CDR2 SNEGSKA (reference sequence). The CDR3 region has the DNA TGCAGTGTAGAGGGCGGCTATGGCTACACCTTC. It codes for CSVEGGYGYTF.

This clonotype has only a few counts. V is TRBV19 and J is TRBJ1-5; the match to TRBD1 covers 9 bases. The germline V gene encodes CDR1 LNHDA and CDR2 SQIVND (reference sequence). This CDR3 has 16 residues. V trimming: 6 bases; J trimming: 2 bases; junction bases outside the gene matches: 8. CDR3 sequence: CASRSGTGFGNQPQHF. The CDR3 DNA reads TGTGCCAGTAGGTCCGGGACAGGGTTTGGCAATCAGCCCCAGCATTTT.

This clonotype appeared many times. V is TRBV9 and J is TRBJ2-3; perhaps TRBD2 as D (6 bases). Trimming stripped 7 bases from V and 2 bases from J, with 17 bases between. The germline CDR1 and CDR2 sequences are SGDLS and YYNGEE. This CDR3 region has 15 residues. DNA for the CDR3: TGTGCCAGCGCGTCCACGGGGGTTCACACAGATACGCAGTATTTT. Its translation is CASASTGVHTDTQYF.

There are many counts of this clonotype. This rearrangement joins TRBV5-1 to TRBJ2-7, with 10 bases aligning to TRBD1. Germline CDR1 SGHRS, CDR2 YFSETQ. The CDR3 loop spans 14 amino acids. Trimming took 4 bases from V and 3 from J; bases not matched to a gene: 4. CDR3 protein: CASSLGQGYYEQYV. Written as DNA, the CDR3 is TGCGCCAGCAGCCTGGGACAGGGGTACTACGAGCAGTACGTC.

This clonotype showed up many times. This CDR3 reads CASSLVAGGRNEQFF. The CDR3 region has the DNA TGTGCCAGCAGCTTAGTGGCGGGGGGGCGTAATGAGCAGTTCTTC. The V and J genes are TRBV7-2 and TRBJ2-1; 9 nucleotides match TRBD2. CDR1 is SGHTA and CDR2 is FQGNSA in the germline V gene. J gave up 7 bases and V 1 base, and 5 bases lay outside the gene matches. The CDR3 loop spans 15 amino acids.

This clonotype was seen at least ten times. The genes are TRBV12-3 or TRBV12-4 and TRBJ1-2; 7 nucleotides match TRBD1. Trimming at V came to 5 bases and at J to 7 bases, leaving 10 bases not matched to a gene. This CDR3 comprises 14 residues. This CDR3 reads CASSLSTGWAGYTF. DNA of the CDR3: TGTGCCAGCAGTCTCTCGACAGGGTGGGCTGGCTACACCTTC.

This clonotype was recorded at least ten times. The gene calls are TRBV4-1 and TRBJ2-1; D may be TRBD1 (5 bases). Trimming took off 0 bases at V and 5 bases at J, with 14 bases between the two ends. The CDR3 loop spans 16 amino acids. Germline V gene data show CDR1 as MGHRA and CDR2 as YSYEKL. The CDR3 sequence: CASSQEPWSGNNEQFF. CDR3 sequence (DNA): TGCGCCAGCAGCCAAGAACCATGGTCAGGGAACAATGAGCAGTTCTTC.

This clonotype was counted ten times or more. The V gene is TRBV5-1, the J gene TRBJ1-2; TRBD1 might be the D (5 bases). Germline V gene lookup returns CDR1 SGHRS and CDR2 YFSETQ. The V end was cut by 7 bases, the J end by 5 bases, with 15 bases between. The CDR3 runs 13 residues. CDR3 in amino acids: CASRREEEYGYTF. The CDR3 DNA reads TGCGCCAGCCGCAGGGAGGAAGAATATGGCTACACCTTC. The full variable domain, completed using reference TRBV5-1 and TRBJ1-2, is KAGVTQTPRYLIKTRGQQVTLSCSPISGHRSVSWYQQTPGQGLQFLFEYFSETQRNKGNFPGRFSGRQFSNSRSEMNVSTLELGDSALYLCASRREEEYGYTFGSGTRLTVV.

This clonotype was counted ten times or more. The chain recombines TRBV7-6 with TRBJ1-4, with 11 positions matching TRBD1. Germline CDR1 and CDR2: SGHVS and FNYEAQ. The CDR3 runs 16 residues. The V and J ends lost 1 base and 4 bases, in that order; junction bases with no gene match: 2. CDR3 region: CASSLGTGGFNEKLFF. The CDR3 DNA reads as TGTGCCAGCAGCTTAGGGACAGGGGGCTTTAATGAAAAACTGTTTTTT.

This clonotype was detected many times. This sequence joins TRBV7-2 and TRBJ2-7; D remains unclear. The CDR3 has 15 residues. Per germline, CDR1 SGHTA and CDR2 FQGNSA. V gave up 0 bases and J gave up 7 bases, with 16 bases separating them. The DNA for the CDR3 is TGTGCCAGCAGCTTAGCGCGGCCACGGGTGGGAGAGCAGTACTTC. This sequence encodes CASSLARPRVGEQYF.

This clonotype was seen more than once but under ten times. V is TRBV7-2 and J is TRBJ2-2; D gene uncertain. The CDR3 spans 15 residues. Trimming cost V 5 bases and J 1 base, with 11 bases left between them. The germline V gene encodes CDR1 SGHTA and CDR2 FQGNSA. The CDR3 DNA sequence: TGTGCCAGCAGCCCGGAATCAGGGAACACCGGGGAGCTGTTTTTT. Translated: CASSPESGNTGELFF.

In this sample, this clonotype turned up many times. The chain has TRBV7-9 and TRBJ2-5; TRBD1 matches at 7 bases. Germline CDR1 and CDR2: SEHNR and FQNEAQ (reference sequence). This CDR3 region has 16 residues. V lost 1 base and J lost 4; bases outside the gene matches: 9. This CDR3 is CASSLVTGVEGETQYF. The CDR3 DNA follows: TGTGCCAGCAGCTTAGTTACAGGGGTTGAAGGAGAGACCCAGTACTTC.

This clonotype has ten or more counts. The gene calls are TRBV2 and TRBJ1-5, with D possibly being TRBD1 (5 bases). The ends were cut back, 7 bases at V and 9 bases at J, with 16 bases in the middle. Germline V gene lookup returns CDR1 SNHLY and CDR2 FYNNEI. This CDR3 has 13 residues. The CDR3 coding sequence is TGTGCCAGCAATGGGGGGGAATTCGGGCCCCAGCATTTT. As protein: CASNGGEFGPQHF.

This clonotype was recorded at least ten times. The chain couples TRBV20-1 to TRBJ2-3, with D perhaps matching TRBD2 (6 bases). The ends were cut back, 3 bases at V and 4 bases at J, with 17 bases in the middle. In germline, CDR1 is DFQATT, CDR2 SNEGSKA (reference sequence). The CDR3 is 15 amino acids. CDR3 DNA: TGCAGTGCTAGGGCGGACTATAGTTTTGCAGATACGCAGTATTTT. Amino acid sequence: CSARADYSFADTQYF.

This clonotype was seen at least ten times. The chain uses TRBV5-1 and TRBJ1-1; D not resolved. This CDR3 region has 14 residues. Per the germline V gene, CDR1 is SGHRS and CDR2 is YFSETQ. V was clipped by 5 bases and J by 0 bases, with 11 bases between them. The DNA of the CDR3 is TGCGCCAGCAGAGAGGCTCAGATGAACACTGAAGCTTTCTTT. Residues: CASREAQMNTEAFF.

In its sample, this clonotype was seen a few times. The chain joins TRBV25-1 to TRBJ1-2, with D unresolved. Looked up from germline, CDR1 is MGHDK and CDR2 is SYGVNS. The CDR3 is made up of 13 amino acids. The V gene lost 0 bases and the J gene lost 1 base, with 3 bases spanning the gap. The CDR3 DNA sequence: TGTGCCAGCAGTGAATATGGTAACTATGGCTACACCTTC. Its translation is CASSEYGNYGYTF.

This clonotype was seen repeatedly, ten times or more. The chain recombines TRBV5-1 with TRBJ2-1; TRBD2 matches 10 bases. V lost 0 bases and J lost 8; bases outside the gene matches: 8. There are 16 residues in the CDR3. Per the germline V gene, CDR1 is SGHRS and CDR2 is YFSETQ. The CDR3 DNA sequence: TGCGCCAGCAGCTTGGTCCCAGCGGGGGGGCTCTATGAGCAGTTCTTC. Encoded protein: CASSLVPAGGLYEQFF. The whole variable domain, remainder taken from reference TRBV5-1 and TRBJ2-1, is KAGVTQTPRYLIKTRGQQVTLSCSPISGHRSVSWYQQTPGQGLQFLFEYFSETQRNKGNFPGRFSGRQFSNSRSEMNVSTLELGDSALYLCASSLVPAGGLYEQFFGPGTRLTVL.

This clonotype was observed at least ten times. The gene calls are TRBV5-1 and TRBJ2-1, with D possibly matching TRBD2 (5 bases). V lost 4 bases to trimming and J lost 3 bases, with 17 bases between them. This CDR3 region has 16 residues. Germline CDR1 is SGHRS and CDR2 is YFSETQ. The CDR3: CASSPGPRGFYNEQFF. CDR3 DNA sequence: TGCGCCAGCAGCCCCGGTCCCCGAGGGTTCTACAATGAGCAGTTCTTC.

This clonotype has ten or more counts. This chain connects TRBV7-2 to TRBJ1-1; possible D gene TRBD1, 5 bases. V was pared by 6 bases and J by 3 bases, with 14 bases between. The CDR3 runs 14 residues. Germline V gene sequence: CDR1 SGHTA, CDR2 FQGNSA. In DNA form, the CDR3 reads TGTGCCAGCAGATGGGGGTCTTTTGACACTGAAGCTTTCTTT. Its protein is CASRWGSFDTEAFF.

The rearrangement uses TRBV20-1 and TRBJ1-6; D gene unclear. The V gene lost 0 bases and the J gene lost 6 bases, with 9 bases spanning the gap. This CDR3 has 14 residues. Per the germline V gene, CDR1 is DFQATT and CDR2 is SNEGSKA (reference sequence). The CDR3 sequence is CSAREQGFNSPLHF. The CDR3 region has the DNA TGCAGTGCTAGAGAACAAGGTTTTAATTCACCCCTCCACTTT.

Many counts were recorded for this clonotype. The chain is built from TRBV7-2 and TRBJ1-1; D is possibly TRBD1 (5 bases). CDR3 length: 15 residues. The germline V gene encodes CDR1 SGHTA and CDR2 FQGNSA. Trimming cost V 1 base and J 4 bases, with 13 bases left between them. The CDR3 DNA follows: TGTGCCAGCAGCTTAGTAGCAGGGCTGGGCACTGAAGCTTTCTTT. It encodes CASSLVAGLGTEAFF.

This clonotype was found many times. CDR3 nucleotides: TGTGCCAGCAGTTACTTAAGCCCCACCTCCACTGAAGCTTTCTTT. Amino acids: CASSYLSPTSTEAFF. The J gene is TRBJ1-1, the V gene TRBV6-5, with no clear D. This CDR3 region has 15 residues. In germline, CDR1 is MNHEY, CDR2 SVGAGI. V gave up 1 base and J gave up 4 bases, with 13 bases separating them.

This clonotype was counted many times. This sequence joins TRBV23-1 and TRBJ1-5; no reliable D call. TRBV23-1 is sorted into the ORF group, with uncertain function. V dropped 3 bases and J dropped 2 bases, with 14 bases sitting between them. The CDR3 runs to 16 residues. This chain's CDR3 is CASSHLDRRGNQPQHF. For the CDR3, the DNA is TGCGCCAGCAGTCACCTGGACCGGAGGGGCAATCAGCCCCAGCATTTT.

This clonotype was detected many times. The V and J genes are TRBV4-3 and TRBJ2-7; 10 nucleotides align to TRBD1. From germline, CDR1 is LGHNA and CDR2 YSLEER. The length of the CDR3 is 15 residues. After removal of 0 bases from V and 5 bases from J, the junction contained 4 bases not matched to a gene. The CDR3 region is CASSQEGDRGDEQYF. The DNA for the CDR3 is TGCGCCAGCAGCCAAGAAGGGGACAGGGGTGACGAGCAGTACTTC.

The table lists this clonotype with a few counts. The gene calls are TRBV12-3 or TRBV12-4 and TRBJ2-3; 11 bases line up with TRBD2. The CDR3 contains 20 residues. Trimming at V came to 3 bases and at J to 6 bases, leaving 20 bases not matched to a gene. The CDR3 nucleotides read TGTGCCAGCAGTTTCTTTTTTTTCCCCCCGGGACTAGCGGAAAGGGATACGCAGTATTTT. Its translation is CASSFFFFPPGLAERDTQYF.

This clonotype was seen at least ten times. The chain links TRBV20-1 to TRBJ2-5, with D maybe TRBD2 (6 bases). V was trimmed by 7 bases and J by 4 bases, leaving 10 bases between them. The CDR3 extends over 11 amino acids. Germline lookup yields CDR1 DFQATT and CDR2 SNEGSKA (reference sequence). Here the CDR3 DNA reads TGCAGTGATGAGGAGGGAGAGACCCAGTACTTC. Translation: CSDEEGETQYF.